This T cell receptor (beta chain) derives from a study of early T cells in non-severe SARS-CoV-2 infection (dated by TCRdb to the early 2020s). Notes on the research overall: Because TCR sequencing relied on bulk RNA taken from unsorted whole blood, pairing of alpha and beta chains was not possible.

The study was a case-control design nested within a healthcare worker cohort in London, UK, with weekly nasopharyngeal swab PCR tests and blood sampling. Healthcare workers were recruited between 23 and 31 March 2020, during the week of the UK lockdown, and were followed weekly for up to roughly 15 weeks. The library was made by 5' RACE. TCRdb lists the instrument as NextSeq 500. In the TCR library protocol, unique molecular identifiers were attached to individual cDNA molecules to correct for PCR bias and sequencing error. Both TCR alpha and beta chains were sequenced, and tight co-correlation was observed between alpha and beta sequence abundances in each sample. In the original analysis: Decombinator V4 was used to annotate TCR sequences for V gene, J gene and CDR3. TCRs were defined as expanded if a significant change between any two time points was detected under a Poisson model with p below 0.0001. TCR abundances were normalised to the total number of TCRs sequenced in each sample and reported as counts per million. MAIT TCRs were defined by TRAV1-2 paired with TRAJ12, TRAJ20 or TRAJ33, and iNKT TCRs by TRAV10 paired with TRAJ18. VDJdb, accessed 1 November 2021, was searched for CMV, EBV and SARS-CoV-2 annotated TCRs, excluding TCRs annotated for multiple antigens. The public reads were reanalyzed by TCRdb: fastp trimming at Q25, MiXCR alignment, in-frame beta chains only. A single entry per CDR3 protein holds the most common genes and DNA from its merged rows. For this entry, the V and J calls and clone size follow TCRdb and not the study's own pipeline. The sample table shows tens of thousands of distinct CDR3 sequences, and over 6.5% are seen once. 4% to 4.5% of the sample is held by the ten biggest clonotypes.

Beyond this particular receptor, the publication reports: VDJdb matching was skewed toward anti-spike CD8 responses and likely underestimated virus-specific expansions by missing private and CD4 specificities.

V is shortened by 4 bases, J by 12 bases, and the region joining them spans 13 bases. The germline V gene specifies MGHRA as CDR1 and YSYEKL as CDR2. There are 13 amino acids in the CDR3, from cysteine to phenylalanine inclusive. Of the read, only the CDR3 DNA is kept; its 39 bases are in frame from base 1. Concerning this clonotype itself: Its antigen target is currently unknown. No per-base quality is available; no much larger clone lies one base away.

The receptor was derived from an adult who was a healthcare worker with PCR-confirmed SARS-CoV-2 infection or an uninfected control (not recorded which). Sequencing input: whole blood. The chain employs TRBV4-1 and TRBJ1-6, with TRBD1 as a weak D call on 5 bases. Here the CDR3 is given as CASSPRNQGPLHF. The DNA sequence is TGCGCCAGCAGCCCCCGCAACCAGGGACCCCTCCACTTT.